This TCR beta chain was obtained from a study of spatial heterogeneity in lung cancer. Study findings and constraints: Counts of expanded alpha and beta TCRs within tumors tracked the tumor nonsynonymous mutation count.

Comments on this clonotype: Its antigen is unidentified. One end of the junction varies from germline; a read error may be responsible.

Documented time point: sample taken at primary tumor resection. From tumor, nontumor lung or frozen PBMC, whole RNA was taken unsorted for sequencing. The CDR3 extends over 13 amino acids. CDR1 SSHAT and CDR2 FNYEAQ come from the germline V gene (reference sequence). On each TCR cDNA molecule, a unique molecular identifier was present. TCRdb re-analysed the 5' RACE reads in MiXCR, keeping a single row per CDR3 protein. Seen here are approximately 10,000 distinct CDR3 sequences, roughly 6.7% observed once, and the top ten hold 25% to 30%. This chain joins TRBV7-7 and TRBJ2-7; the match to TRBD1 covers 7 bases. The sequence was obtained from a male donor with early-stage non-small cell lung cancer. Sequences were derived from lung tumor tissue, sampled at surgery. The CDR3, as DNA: TGTGCTAGCAGCTTAAACAGGGGCTACGAGCAGTACTTC. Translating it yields CASSLNRGYEQYF. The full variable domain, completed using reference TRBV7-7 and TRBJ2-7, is GAGVSQSPRYKVTKRGQDVTLRCDPISSHATLYWYQQALGQGPEFLTYFNYEAQPDKSGLPSDRFSAERPEGSISTLTIQRTEQRDSAMYRCASSLNRGYEQYFGPGTRLTVT.